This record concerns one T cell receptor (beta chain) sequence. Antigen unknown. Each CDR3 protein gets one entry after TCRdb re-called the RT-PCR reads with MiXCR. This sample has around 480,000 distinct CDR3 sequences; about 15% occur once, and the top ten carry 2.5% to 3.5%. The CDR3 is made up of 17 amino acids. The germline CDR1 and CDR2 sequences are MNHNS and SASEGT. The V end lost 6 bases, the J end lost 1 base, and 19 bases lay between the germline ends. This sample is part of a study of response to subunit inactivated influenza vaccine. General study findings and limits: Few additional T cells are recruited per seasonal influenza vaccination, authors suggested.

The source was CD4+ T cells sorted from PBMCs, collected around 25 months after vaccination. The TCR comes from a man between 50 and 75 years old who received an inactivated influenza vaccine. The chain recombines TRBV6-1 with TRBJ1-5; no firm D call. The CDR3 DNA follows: TGTGCCAGCAGCCTCCTGACCCTGGCCGAGAGCAATCAGCCCCAGCATTTT. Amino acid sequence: CASSLLTLAESNQPQHF.